This TCR beta chain was identified during a study of chemoradiotherapy in HPV16-positive cancers. Using immunoSEQ multiplex PCR, the repertoire was profiled, and TCRdb retains in-frame clones only, with some absent. The sample has fewer than 70,000 clones; roughly 90% are singletons. The V end was cut by 1 base, the J end by 6 bases, with 3 bases between. The CDR3 covers 12 residues. Per the germline V gene, CDR1 is SGHAT and CDR2 is FQNNGV. Source: blood, taken from a patient who underwent chemoradiotherapy. The source is a human donor with HPV-associated anogenital cancer. V gene TRBV11-2 combines with J gene TRBJ2-2, with unresolved D. The CDR3 DNA reads TGTGCCAGCAGCTTAGTACCCGGGGAGCTGTTTTTT. Its protein product is CASSLVPGELFF.